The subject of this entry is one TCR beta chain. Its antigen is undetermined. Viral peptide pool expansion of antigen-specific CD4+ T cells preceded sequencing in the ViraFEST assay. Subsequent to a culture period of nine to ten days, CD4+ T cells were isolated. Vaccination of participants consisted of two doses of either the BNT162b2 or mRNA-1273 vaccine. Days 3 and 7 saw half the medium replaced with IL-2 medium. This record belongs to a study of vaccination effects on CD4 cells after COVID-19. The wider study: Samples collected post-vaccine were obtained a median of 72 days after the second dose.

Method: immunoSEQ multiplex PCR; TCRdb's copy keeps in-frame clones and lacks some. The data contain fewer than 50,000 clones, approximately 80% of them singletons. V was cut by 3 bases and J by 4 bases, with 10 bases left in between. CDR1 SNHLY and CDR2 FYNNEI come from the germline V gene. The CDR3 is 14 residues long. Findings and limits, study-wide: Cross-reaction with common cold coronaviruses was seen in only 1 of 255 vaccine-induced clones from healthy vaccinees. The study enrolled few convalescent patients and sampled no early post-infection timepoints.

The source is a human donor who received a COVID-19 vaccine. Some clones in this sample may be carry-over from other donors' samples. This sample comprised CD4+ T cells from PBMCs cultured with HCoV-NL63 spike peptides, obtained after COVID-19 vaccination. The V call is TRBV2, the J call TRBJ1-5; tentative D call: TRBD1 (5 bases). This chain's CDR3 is CASSDRTRNQPQHF. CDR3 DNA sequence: TGTGCCAGCAGTGACAGGACAAGGAATCAGCCCCAGCATTTT.